This TCR beta chain stems from a study of T cells in Graves' hyperthyroidism and ophthalmopathy. RNA transcripts were the template for amplifying TCR beta CDR3 regions. In the first-round RT-PCR of the TCR CDR3, the HTBI primer set was used. TCRdb itself ran the multiplex PCR reads through MiXCR, one entry per CDR3 protein. The sample shows 600,000 to 800,000 distinct CDR3 sequences, just over 35% of them seen only once. Clinical symptoms, serum thyroxine, TRAb, thyroid ultrasound and orbital computed tomography established diagnosis. V was clipped by 2 bases and J by 7 bases, with 21 bases between them. Germline V gene sequence: CDR1 MNHEY, CDR2 SVGEGT. CDR3 length: 16 residues.

Sequencing was carried out using blood. This TCR derives from a woman aged 40 to 50 with Graves' hyperthyroidism. This chain uses TRBV6-2 or TRBV6-3 with TRBJ2-7; maybe TRBD2 (6 bases). The CDR3 DNA reads as TGTGCCAGCAGTTACCCGGTCCAGGACTATTCTAAGGAGCAGTACTTC. It specifies CASSYPVQDYSKEQYF.